Reported below is one T cell receptor (beta chain). Antigen unknown. This entry belongs to a study of molecular identifiers for immune sequencing clone quantification. From the PCR reads, TCRdb called clonotypes with MiXCR, one entry per CDR3 protein. In the table there are 490,000 or so distinct CDR3 sequences, 25% of which are singletons. Findings and caveats of the study: Reports indicate spiked Jurkat TCR RNA from one cell could be found among around 1 million naive cells.

The ends lost 0 bases at V and 3 bases at J; junction bases unmatched: 9. The CDR3 is made up of 18 amino acids. Per germline, CDR1 SEHNR and CDR2 FQNEAQ (reference sequence). The TCR was taken from a human donor in good health. Some libraries in this study had Jurkat cell RNA spiked in. The source material was naive CD8+ T cells from blood, with Jurkat cell RNA spiked in. Subset of the sample: FACS-sorted CD8+CD4-CCR7+CD45RA+ naive T cells. The V call is TRBV7-9, the J call TRBJ1-5, with TRBD1 matching 9 bases. Here the CDR3 reads CASSLAPSGTGTNQPQHF. CDR3 DNA sequence: TGTGCCAGCAGCTTAGCGCCCAGCGGGACAGGGACCAATCAGCCCCAGCATTTT. The entire variable domain, with the rest obtained from reference TRBV7-9 and TRBJ1-5, is as follows: DTGVSQNPRHKITKRGQNVTFRCDPISEHNRLYWYRQTLGQGPEFLTYFQNEAQLEKSRLLSDRFSAERPKGSFSTLEIQRTEQGDSAMYLCASSLAPSGTGTNQPQHFGDGTRLSIL.